This passage covers 11 T cell receptor beta chains from one sample sequenced in a study of cytomegalovirus exposure and HLA in healthy donors (dated by TCRdb to the late 2010s). The method behind the library was the immunoSEQ multiplex PCR assay. A mixture of 60 forward primers for TCR Vbeta segments and 13 reverse primers for TCR Jbeta segments was used in the multiplex PCR. TCRdb provides this immuneACCESS table in a form limited to in-frame rearrangements. Some clones are lacking; in checked studies, under half of them reflect an unresolved V gene, and why the rest are absent is not known. This sample comprises about 200,000 clones, roughly 13% of them detected only once. Of the sample, less than 8.5% is held by the ten largest clones. The sequenced sample was PBMCs. The receptors shown here come from a man between 45 and 60 years old in good health and CMV-seropositive.

This clone appeared a few times. This sequence joins TRBV7-2 and TRBJ2-7; D possibly corresponds to TRBD1 (6 bases). Trimming shortened V by 6 bases and J by 10 bases, and 22 bases separated the two germline ends. The CDR3 has 14 residues. The germline V gene encodes CDR1 SGHTA and CDR2 FQGNSA. In DNA, the CDR3 is TGTGCCAGCAGTTCGGGACATGAGGCAGGAAGCCAGTACTTC. Protein: CASSSGHEAGSQYF.

This clone was seen more than once but under ten times. The chain joins TRBV28 to TRBJ1-2; possible D gene TRBD1, 5 bases. With 10 bases removed from V and 5 bases from J, the gap between germline ends came to 20 bases. In germline, CDR1 is MDHEN, CDR2 SYDVKM. This CDR3 has 14 residues. CDR3 nucleotide sequence: TGTGCCATCTCTCGCTTACTTGGGGGGTATGGCTACACCTTC. Amino acid sequence: CAISRLLGGYGYTF.

The chain has TRBV25-1 and TRBJ1-2; D is unresolved. CDR3 size: 13 residues. V lost 2 bases, J lost 7 bases, and 11 bases lay in between. Germline loops: CDR1 MGHDK, CDR2 SYGVNS. CDR3 sequence reads: CASSETPLAGYTF. The CDR3 nucleotides are TGTGCCAGCAGTGAAACGCCCTTAGCTGGCTACACCTTC.

This clone was detected a few times. This chain connects TRBV4-1 to TRBJ2-1; 9 bases align to TRBD2. V gave up 4 bases and J gave up 0 bases; unmatched junction bases: 10. The CDR3 has 18 residues. Germline V gene data show CDR1 as MGHRA and CDR2 as YSYEKL. This CDR3 reads CASSLTGSSGDSYNEQFF. The CDR3 DNA reads TGCGCCAGCAGCCTAACTGGCTCTAGCGGGGACTCCTACAATGAGCAGTTCTTC.

This clone was seen more than once but under ten times. The J gene is TRBJ2-5, the V gene TRBV28; the match to TRBD1 covers 7 bases. This CDR3 spans 15 amino acids. Germline loops: CDR1 MDHEN, CDR2 SYDVKM. Trimming cost V 5 bases and J 4 bases; bases outside gene matches: 10. The CDR3 sequence is CASSPTGSRGETQYF. The CDR3 DNA sequence: TGTGCCAGCAGTCCGACAGGGAGTCGGGGAGAGACCCAGTACTTC.

CDR3 bases: TGCGCCAGCTCTGGACAGGGACCGGGGTCGGGTGAGCAGTTCTTC. Translation: CASSGQGPGSGEQFF. V gene TRBV5-1 combines with J gene TRBJ2-1; 8 bases align to TRBD1. Losses at the gene ends were 7 bases for V and 9 bases for J; bases not matched to a gene: 15. Germline V lookup: CDR1 SGHRS, CDR2 YFSETQ. The CDR3 spans 15 residues. Drawing the rest from reference TRBV5-1 and TRBJ2-1, the complete variable domain is KAGVTQTPRYLIKTRGQQVTLSCSPISGHRSVSWYQQTPGQGLQFLFEYFSETQRNKGNFPGRFSGRQFSNSRSEMNVSTLELGDSALYLCASSGQGPGSGEQFFGPGTRLTVL.

A few counts support this clone. The gene calls are TRBV7-9 and TRBJ1-4, with D perhaps TRBD1 (5 bases). This CDR3 has 16 amino acids. Germline V gene lookup returns CDR1 SEHNR and CDR2 FQNEAQ (reference sequence). Trimming cost V 3 bases and J 0 bases, with 11 bases left between them. CDR3: CASSLGLTATNEKLFF. The CDR3 DNA is TGTGCCAGCAGCTTGGGGCTGACTGCAACTAATGAAAAACTGTTTTTT.

This clone turned up a few times. The chain uses TRBV5-8 and TRBJ1-2, with D maybe TRBD1 (5 bases). Trimming cost V 3 bases and J 8 bases, with 20 bases left between them. CDR3 size: 15 residues. Germline CDR1 is SGHTS and CDR2 is YDEGEE. As DNA, the CDR3 is TGTGCCAGCAGCTCCCCTTCAGGGTCCCCAAGAGGCTACACCTTC. This sequence encodes CASSSPSGSPRGYTF.

This clone came up a few times. This rearrangement joins TRBV11-3 to TRBJ1-2; 11 bases are a match to TRBD1. This CDR3 spans 13 amino acids. V lost 5 bases to trimming and J lost 7 bases; unmatched junction nucleotides: 3. The V gene's germline CDR1 is SGHNT and CDR2 YENEEA. The CDR3 protein is CASSPGTGGGYTF. In nucleotides, the CDR3 is TGTGCCAGCAGCCCGGGGACAGGGGGTGGCTACACCTTC.

The rearrangement uses TRBV15 and TRBJ2-2, with D perhaps TRBD2 (7 bases). CDR1 LNHNV and CDR2 YYDKDF come from the germline V gene (reference sequence). This CDR3 contains 17 residues. V was cut by 8 bases and J by 3 bases, with 22 bases left in between. The CDR3 coding sequence is TGTGCCACCTTCGGGGGGCTTTTGCCGGGGCACACCGGGGAGCTGTTTTTT. Its protein is CATFGGLLPGHTGELFF.

V usage is TRBV5-1 and J usage is TRBJ1-3, with D perhaps TRBD1 (5 bases). V gave up 3 bases and J gave up 5 bases, with 12 bases separating them. The germline V gene has CDR1 SGHRS and CDR2 YFSETQ. The CDR3 covers 14 residues. The CDR3: CASSWTDSRNTIYF. CDR3 sequence (DNA): TGCGCCAGCAGCTGGACCGACAGTAGAAACACCATATATTTT.